These 31 T cell receptor beta chains share one sample of origin, sequenced in a study of tissue T cells after allogeneic stem cell transplantation. Method: immunoSEQ multiplex PCR; TCRdb's copy keeps in-frame clones and lacks some. The sample holds roughly 6,000 clones, around 65% seen once. The sample was duodenum tissue, taken at autopsy. The receptors derive from a woman aged 18-49 years with breast cancer.

The genes are TRBV5-6 and TRBJ1-1; maybe TRBD1 (5 bases). V was pared by 5 bases and J by 1 base, with 15 bases between. This CDR3 contains 15 residues. The germline CDR1 and CDR2 sequences are SGHDT and YYEEEE. Here the CDR3 reads CASSLTIQGNTEAFF. CDR3 nucleotide sequence: TGTGCCAGCAGTCTTACCATTCAGGGGAACACTGAAGCTTTCTTT. The complete variable domain, with remaining parts taken from reference TRBV5-6 and TRBJ1-1, reads DAGVTQSPTHLIKTRGQQVTLRCSPKSGHDTVSWYQQALGQGPQFIFQYYEEEERQRGNFPDRFSGHQFPNYSSELNVNALLLGDSALYLCASSLTIQGNTEAFFGQGTRLTVV.

The chain combines TRBV7-8 with TRBJ2-7, with 9 bases that match TRBD1. The CDR3 has 15 amino acids. Per the germline V gene, CDR1 is SGHVS and CDR2 is FQNEAQ. The trim removed 1 base at V and 2 bases at J, leaving 3 bases unmatched. DNA of the CDR3: TGTGCCAGCAGCTTAGGGGGGACAGGGACCTACGAGCAGTACTTC. It yields the protein CASSLGGTGTYEQYF. The complete variable domain, with remaining parts taken from reference TRBV7-8 and TRBJ2-7, reads GAGVSQSPRYKVAKRGQDVALRCDPISGHVSLFWYQQALGQGPEFLTYFQNEAQLDKSGLPSDRFFAERPEGSVSTLKIQRTQQEDSAVYLCASSLGGTGTYEQYFGPGTRLTVT.

The V call is TRBV10-3, the J call TRBJ2-5, with D perhaps matching TRBD2 (5 bases). In germline, CDR1 is ENHRY, CDR2 SYGVKD. V gave up 7 bases and J gave up 4 bases, with 13 bases separating them. The CDR3 sequence is 13 residues long. The CDR3 DNA sequence: TGTGCCATCACATTTGAGGCGGGAGAGACCCAGTACTTC. It codes for CAITFEAGETQYF.

As to this clone: Other DNA variants within this sample encode the same CDR3. This chain links TRBV27 with TRBJ2-3; no definite D call. V lost 0 bases and J lost 5, with 6 bases in between. Germline loops: CDR1 MNHEY, CDR2 SMNVEV (reference sequence). The CDR3 loop spans 13 amino acids. The CDR3 protein is CASSLSLGDTQYF. In DNA form, the CDR3 reads TGTGCCAGCAGTTTATCGCTTGGAGATACGCAGTATTTT.

The genes are TRBV6-5 and TRBJ1-3; D remains ambiguous. CDR3 length equals 14 residues. Trimming removed 6 bases from V and 2 bases from J, with 11 bases in between. Germline loops: CDR1 MNHEY, CDR2 SVGAGI. CDR3 residues: CASRKISAGNTIYF. The CDR3 bases are TGTGCCAGCAGGAAAATCTCGGCTGGAAACACCATATATTTT.

This clone was seen a few times. The rearrangement joins TRBV21-1 to TRBJ1-6. TRBV21-1 is listed as a pseudogene. The CDR3 runs to 16 residues. The CDR3 sequence is CASSKGVGATNSPLHF. The DNA of the CDR3 is TGTGCCAGCAGCAAAGGGGTTGGAGCCACAAATTCACCCCTCCACTTT.

The rearrangement links TRBV23-1 to TRBJ1-2, with 9 bases that match TRBD1. TRBV23-1 carries the ORF label, with uncertain function. J lost 8 bases, V lost 2 bases, and 15 bases had no gene match. The CDR3 sequence is 17 residues long. The CDR3 coding sequence is TGCGCCAGCAGTCAACCACGGACAGGGGAGGTTTGGATAGGCTACACCTTC. Translated, it gives CASSQPRTGEVWIGYTF.

This clone was detected once. This rearrangement joins TRBV5-4 to TRBJ2-3; D gene ambiguous. CDR3 length: 15 amino acids. Germline CDR1 and CDR2: SGHNT and YYREEE (reference sequence). The V and J ends lost 0 bases and 2 bases respectively, with 10 bases between them. The CDR3 region is CASSLAGAPTDTQYF. The CDR3 nucleotides are TGTGCCAGCAGCTTGGCCGGAGCTCCCACAGATACGCAGTATTTT. Based on the CDR3 plus reference TRBV5-4 and TRBJ2-3, the full variable domain is ETGVTQSPTHLIKTRGQQVTLRCSSQSGHNTVSWYQQALGQGPQFIFQYYREEENGRGNFPPRFSGLQFPNYSSELNVNALELDDSALYLCASSLAGAPTDTQYFGPGTRLTVL.

By share, this clone counts as medium-sized. The chain recombines TRBV7-2 with TRBJ1-2; D is possibly TRBD1 (6 bases). Germline-derived CDR1 and CDR2 are SGHTA and FQGNSA. V lost 5 bases to trimming and J lost 7 bases, with 14 bases between them. The CDR3 is 13 residues long. The CDR3 DNA reads as TGTGCCAGCAGCCCGAAGGGGGACGTTGGCTACACCTTC. Protein product: CASSPKGDVGYTF.

The genes are TRBV6-5 and TRBJ1-5; D gene unclear. Trimming removed 7 bases at V and 3 bases at J, with 16 bases between. This CDR3 is 15 amino acids long. Germline V gene lookup returns CDR1 MNHEY and CDR2 SVGAGI. The CDR3 region is CASTTPWRANQPQHF. In nucleotides, the CDR3 is TGTGCCAGCACCACCCCGTGGAGGGCCAATCAGCCCCAGCATTTT.

V is TRBV11-2 and J is TRBJ2-1, with unresolved D. Between the trimmed V and J ends, which lost 3 bases and 3 bases, there was a span of 3 bases. This CDR3 region has 12 residues. Germline V gene data show CDR1 as SGHAT and CDR2 as FQNNGV. The CDR3 region has the DNA TGTGCCAGCAGCTTGGGCTACAATGAGCAGTTCTTC. It is translated as CASSLGYNEQFF.

Of note for this clone: The same CDR3 is also encoded by other DNA sequences in this sample. The rearrangement joins TRBV28 to TRBJ2-2, with 7 positions matching TRBD2. With 5 bases clipped from V and 4 bases from J, the junction kept 7 bases outside the gene matches. The CDR3 runs to 15 residues. In germline, CDR1 is MDHEN, CDR2 SYDVKM. The CDR3 DNA is TGTGCCAGCAGTCTCGCGGGAGTTCCCACCGGGGAGCTGTTTTTT. Protein product: CASSLAGVPTGELFF.

This clone has only a few counts. The chain has TRBV10-3 and TRBJ2-5; the match to TRBD2 covers 11 bases. CDR3 length: 17 residues. V gave up 4 bases and J gave up 1 base; unmatched junction bases: 8. Germline CDR1 reads ENHRY; CDR2 reads SYGVKD. CDR3 DNA: TGTGCCATCAGTGTGGGCCTCGGGACTAGCGGCCAAGAGACCCAGTACTTC. It translates to CAISVGLGTSGQETQYF.

This chain joins TRBV24-1 and TRBJ1-2; D is unresolved. The germline V gene encodes CDR1 KGHDR and CDR2 SFDVKD. The CDR3 runs 12 residues. The ends were cut back, 7 bases at V and 8 bases at J, with 13 bases in the middle. CDR3 DNA sequence: TGTGCCACCAGCGGGCCGGAGAGGGGCTACACCTTC. Amino acids: CATSGPERGYTF.

The chain combines TRBV29-1 with TRBJ1-3, with a weak D call TRBD1 (6 bases). The ends were cut back, 5 bases at V and 3 bases at J, with 14 bases in the middle. There are 14 residues in the CDR3. Germline V lookup: CDR1 SQVTM, CDR2 ANQGSEA. The chain's CDR3 is CSVQRGQFGNTIYF. The CDR3 nucleotides are TGCAGCGTTCAAAGAGGACAGTTTGGAAACACCATATATTTT.

The genes are TRBV3-1 (or the pseudogene TRBV3-2) and TRBJ1-4; D is possibly TRBD1 (5 bases). Germline values: CDR1 LGHDT, CDR2 YNNKEL (reference sequence). This CDR3 has 15 amino acids. Trimming cost V 4 bases and J 3 bases, with 12 bases left between them. The CDR3 region has the DNA TGTGCCAGCAGCCCGGAGACGGGGCCTAATGAAAAACTGTTTTTT. Translating gives CASSPETGPNEKLFF.

V usage is TRBV19 and J usage is TRBJ2-1; 11 bases match TRBD2. The CDR3 has 16 amino acids. Per the germline V gene, CDR1 is LNHDA and CDR2 is SQIVND (reference sequence). V was pared by 6 bases and J by 5 bases, with 9 bases of the junction left unmatched. CDR3: CASSSASSGGNNEQFF. The CDR3 bases are TGTGCCAGTAGCAGCGCCTCTAGCGGGGGGAACAATGAGCAGTTCTTC.

By its share, this clone is medium-sized. The chain links TRBV4-3 to TRBJ2-7; TRBD1 matches at 7 bases. V gave up 3 bases and J gave up 6 bases; unmatched junction bases: 5. Looked up from germline, CDR1 is LGHNA and CDR2 is YSLEER. CDR3 length equals 13 residues. The CDR3 bases are TGCGCCAGCAGCCAGGACCGGGACAGCGAGCAGTACTTC. Translated: CASSQDRDSEQYF.

In its sample, this clone was seen a few times. V usage is TRBV30 and J usage is TRBJ2-2, with TRBD2 as a possible D gene (5 bases). Germline V gene lookup returns CDR1 GTSNPN and CDR2 SVGIG (reference sequence). Deletions cut 0 bases from V and 3 bases from J, with 8 bases between. The length of the CDR3 is 14 residues. The CDR3 DNA sequence: TGTGCCTGGAGTGTACTAGGAGACACCGGGGAGCTGTTTTTT. Residues: CAWSVLGDTGELFF.

This chain links TRBV7-8 with TRBJ2-3; D unclear. Germline V gives CDR1 SGHVS, CDR2 FQNEAQ. V was shortened by 2 bases and J by 4 bases, with 7 bases between the two germline ends. This CDR3 region has 13 residues. CDR3 DNA: TGTGCCAGCAGCTTATCCGTGGCAGATACGCAGTATTTT. It codes for CASSLSVADTQYF.

The genes are TRBV6-2 or TRBV6-3 and TRBJ2-7, with D tentatively TRBD1 (5 bases). The V end was cut by 5 bases, the J end by 0 bases, with 23 bases between. The CDR3 is 18 amino acids. Germline loops: CDR1 MNHEY, CDR2 SVGEGT. This CDR3 reads CASSSRFDSPMSSYEQYF. CDR3 DNA sequence: TGTGCCAGCAGTAGTCGGTTTGACAGTCCTATGAGCTCCTACGAGCAGTACTTC.

The V gene is TRBV6-5, the J gene TRBJ1-5, with 8 bases fitting TRBD1. Germline V gene sequence: CDR1 MNHEY, CDR2 SVGAGI. Trimming at V came to 6 bases and at J to 7 bases, leaving 2 bases not matched to a gene. The CDR3 contains 12 residues. CDR3 sequence (DNA): TGTGCCAGCAGACAGGGGGGACAGCCCCAGCATTTT. The encoded protein is CASRQGGQPQHF.

The chain joins TRBV7-6 to TRBJ1-2; TRBD1 matches at 7 bases. V was clipped by 3 bases and J by 2 bases; unmatched bases: 12. The CDR3 has 17 amino acids. CDR1 is SGHVS and CDR2 is FNYEAQ in the germline V gene. CDR3 in amino acids: CASSLGPPTGLNYGYTF. The DNA for the CDR3 is TGTGCCAGCAGCTTGGGGCCCCCGACAGGGTTAAACTATGGCTACACCTTC.

V usage is TRBV16 and J usage is TRBJ1-5, with D uncertain. Germline lookup yields CDR1 KGHSY and CDR2 FQNENV. The CDR3 is 15 amino acids. With 0 bases removed from V and 2 bases from J, the gap between germline ends came to 8 bases. CDR3: CASSQSGDRNQPQHF. Here the CDR3 DNA reads TGTGCCAGCAGCCAATCGGGCGACCGCAATCAGCCCCAGCATTTT.

The genes are TRBV6-5 and TRBJ2-1, with TRBD2 matching 10 bases. This CDR3 spans 13 amino acids. J gave up 8 bases and V 4 bases, and 2 bases lay outside the gene matches. CDR1 is MNHEY, CDR2 SVGAGI, per germline. The DNA of the CDR3 is TGTGCCAGCAGTTGGCTAGCGGGGGATGAGCAGTTCTTC. It yields the protein CASSWLAGDEQFF.

The table lists this clone with a few counts. This sequence joins TRBV7-6 and TRBJ1-5; D gene unclear. V lost 0 bases and J 7 bases, leaving 7 bases between the germline ends. Germline CDR1 is SGHVS and CDR2 is FNYEAQ. The CDR3 sequence is 13 residues long. The CDR3 DNA sequence: TGTGCCAGCAGCTTAGCGCTTAGCCAGCCCCAGCATTTT. Residues: CASSLALSQPQHF.

The rearrangement uses TRBV5-1 and TRBJ2-2; tentatively, D is TRBD2 (5 bases). The CDR3 is 16 residues long. Per the germline V gene, CDR1 is SGHRS and CDR2 is YFSETQ. With 2 bases removed from V and 3 bases from J, the gap between germline ends came to 14 bases. This CDR3 is CASSLEAGGYTGELFF. CDR3 nucleotides: TGCGCCAGCAGCTTAGAAGCAGGAGGTTACACCGGGGAGCTGTTTTTT.

The chain joins TRBV28 to TRBJ2-7; D remains unclear. V was clipped by 6 bases and J by 2 bases, with 23 bases between them. CDR3 length: 17 amino acids. Germline V gene data show CDR1 as MDHEN and CDR2 as SYDVKM. CDR3 sequence reads: CASRPGPRRRWAYEQYF. The CDR3 DNA reads TGTGCCAGCAGGCCTGGTCCCCGTCGGCGGTGGGCCTACGAGCAGTACTTC.

V is TRBV2 and J is TRBJ1-2, with D perhaps matching TRBD1 (6 bases). V lost 8 bases to trimming and J lost 3 bases, with 16 bases between them. The germline CDR1 and CDR2 sequences are SNHLY and FYNNEI. The CDR3 spans 14 residues. The CDR3 DNA reads as TGTGCCAGCCGGGTTGAGGCAGGGGACTATGGCTACACCTTC. Amino acid sequence: CASRVEAGDYGYTF.

The table lists this clone with a few counts. Other DNA sequences within the sample encode an identical CDR3. V gene TRBV24-1 combines with J gene TRBJ2-6; D remains ambiguous. V shed 4 bases and J shed 4 bases, with 4 bases lying between them. Germline CDR1 reads KGHDR; CDR2 reads SFDVKD. CDR3 size: 13 residues. The CDR3 coding sequence is TGTGCCACCAGTGAGCCCGGGGCCAACGTCCTGACTTTC. It codes for CATSEPGANVLTF.

CDR3 sequence: CAPGGTDGSYEQYF. The CDR3 DNA is TGTGCCCCAGGCGGCACAGACGGGTCCTACGAGCAGTACTTC. The J gene is TRBJ2-7, the V gene TRBV10-3, with unresolved D. CDR3 length equals 14 residues. Trimming took off 11 bases at V and 1 base at J, with 18 bases between the two ends. Germline V gene data show CDR1 as ENHRY and CDR2 as SYGVKD.